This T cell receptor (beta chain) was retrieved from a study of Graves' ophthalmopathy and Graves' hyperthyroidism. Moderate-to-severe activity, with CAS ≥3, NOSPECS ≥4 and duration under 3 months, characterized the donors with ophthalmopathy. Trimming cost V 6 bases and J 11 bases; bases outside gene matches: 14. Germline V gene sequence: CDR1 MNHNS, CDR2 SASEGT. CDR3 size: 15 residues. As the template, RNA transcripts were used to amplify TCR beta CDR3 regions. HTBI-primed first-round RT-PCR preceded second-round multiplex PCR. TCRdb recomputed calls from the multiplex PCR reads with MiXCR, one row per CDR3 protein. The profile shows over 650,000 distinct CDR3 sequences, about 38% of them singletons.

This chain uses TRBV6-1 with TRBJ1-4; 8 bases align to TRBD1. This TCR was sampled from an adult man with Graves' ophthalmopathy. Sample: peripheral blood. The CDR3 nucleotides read TGTGCCAGCAGGGCCGGGACAGGAGGGCGAGAGAAACTGTTTTTT. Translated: CASRAGTGGREKLFF.